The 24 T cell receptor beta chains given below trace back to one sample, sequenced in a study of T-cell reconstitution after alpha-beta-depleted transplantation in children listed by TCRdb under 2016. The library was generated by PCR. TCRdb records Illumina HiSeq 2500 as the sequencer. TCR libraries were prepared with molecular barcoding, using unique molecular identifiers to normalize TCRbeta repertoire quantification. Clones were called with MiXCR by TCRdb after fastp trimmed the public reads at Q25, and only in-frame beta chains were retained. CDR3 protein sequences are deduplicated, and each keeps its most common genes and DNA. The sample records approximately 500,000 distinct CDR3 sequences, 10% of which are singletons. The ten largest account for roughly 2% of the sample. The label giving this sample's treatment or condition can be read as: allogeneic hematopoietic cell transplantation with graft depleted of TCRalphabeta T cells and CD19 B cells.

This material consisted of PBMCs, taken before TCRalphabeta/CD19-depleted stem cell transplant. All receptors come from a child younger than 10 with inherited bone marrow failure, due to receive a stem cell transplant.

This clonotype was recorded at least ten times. The CDR3 loop reads CAWRVAGELFF. The CDR3 coding sequence is TGTGCCTGGAGAGTAGCCGGGGAGCTGTTTTTT. The V gene is TRBV30, the J gene TRBJ2-2; no reliable D call. The germline V and J ends were trimmed by 3 bases and 6 bases, with 5 bases remaining between them. The CDR3 length is 11 residues. Germline-derived CDR1 and CDR2 are GTSNPN and SVGIG (reference sequence).

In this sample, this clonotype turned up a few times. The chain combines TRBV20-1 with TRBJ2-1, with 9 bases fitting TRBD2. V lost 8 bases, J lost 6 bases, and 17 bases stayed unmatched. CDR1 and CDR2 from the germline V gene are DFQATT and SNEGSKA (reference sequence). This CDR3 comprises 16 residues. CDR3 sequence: CSPRRDRREGANEQFF. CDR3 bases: TGCAGTCCCAGACGTGATAGGCGGGAGGGTGCCAATGAGCAGTTCTTC.

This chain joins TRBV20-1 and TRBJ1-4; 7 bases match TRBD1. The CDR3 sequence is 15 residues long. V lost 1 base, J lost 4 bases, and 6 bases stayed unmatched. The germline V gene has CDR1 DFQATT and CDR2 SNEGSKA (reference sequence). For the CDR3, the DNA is TGCAGTGCTAGAGTTTCGGGACAGAGTAATGAAAAACTGTTTTTT. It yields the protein CSARVSGQSNEKLFF.

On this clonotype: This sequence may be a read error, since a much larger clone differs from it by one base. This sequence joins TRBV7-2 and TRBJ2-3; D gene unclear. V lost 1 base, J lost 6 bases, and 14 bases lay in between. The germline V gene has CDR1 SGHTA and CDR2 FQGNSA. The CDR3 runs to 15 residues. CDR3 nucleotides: TGTGCCAGCAGCTTAGGCCCTAGTTCATGCGATACGCAGTATTTT. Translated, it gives CASSLGPSSCDTQYF.

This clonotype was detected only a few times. In DNA, the CDR3 is TGCGCCAGCAGCTTGGCCTGGGGTCTCCACGAGCAGTACTTC. Translation: CASSLAWGLHEQYF. The chain carries TRBV5-1 and TRBJ2-7; D gene unclear. The CDR3 is 14 residues long. Germline assignment: CDR1 SGHRS and CDR2 YFSETQ. V was cut by 0 bases and J by 5 bases, with 12 bases left in between.

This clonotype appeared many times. CDR3 sequence reads: CASSLSRGADTQYF. The CDR3 region has the DNA TGTGCCAGCAGTTTATCTAGGGGAGCCGATACGCAGTATTTT. The chain recombines TRBV28 with TRBJ2-3; D assignment may be TRBD1 or TRBD2 (5 bases each). V lost 1 base and J 6 bases, leaving 11 bases between the germline ends. The CDR3 is 14 amino acids. CDR1 is MDHEN, CDR2 SYDVKM, per germline.

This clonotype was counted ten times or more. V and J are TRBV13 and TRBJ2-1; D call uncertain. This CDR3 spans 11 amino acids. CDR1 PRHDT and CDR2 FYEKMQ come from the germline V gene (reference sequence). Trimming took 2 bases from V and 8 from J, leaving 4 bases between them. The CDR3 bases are TGTGCCAGCAGCTTACAGCATGAGCAGTTCTTC. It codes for CASSLQHEQFF.

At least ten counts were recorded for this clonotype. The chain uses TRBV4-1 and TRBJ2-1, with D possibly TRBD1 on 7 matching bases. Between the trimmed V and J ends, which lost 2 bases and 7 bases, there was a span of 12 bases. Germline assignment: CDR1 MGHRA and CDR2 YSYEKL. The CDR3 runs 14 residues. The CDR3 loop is CASSQFRGENEQFF. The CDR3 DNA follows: TGCGCCAGCAGCCAATTCAGGGGGGAGAATGAGCAGTTCTTC.

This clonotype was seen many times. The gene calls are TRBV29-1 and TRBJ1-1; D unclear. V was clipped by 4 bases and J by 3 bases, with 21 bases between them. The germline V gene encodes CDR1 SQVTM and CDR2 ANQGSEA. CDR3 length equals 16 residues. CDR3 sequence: CSVALGSWGAYTEAFF. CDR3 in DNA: TGCAGCGTTGCCCTCGGGAGCTGGGGTGCATACACTGAAGCTTTCTTT.

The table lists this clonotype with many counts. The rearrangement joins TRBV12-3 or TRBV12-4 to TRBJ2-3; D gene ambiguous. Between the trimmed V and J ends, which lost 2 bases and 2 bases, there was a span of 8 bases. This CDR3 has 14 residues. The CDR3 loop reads CASSLKVHTDTQYF. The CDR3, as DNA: TGTGCCAGCAGTTTAAAGGTCCACACAGATACGCAGTATTTT.

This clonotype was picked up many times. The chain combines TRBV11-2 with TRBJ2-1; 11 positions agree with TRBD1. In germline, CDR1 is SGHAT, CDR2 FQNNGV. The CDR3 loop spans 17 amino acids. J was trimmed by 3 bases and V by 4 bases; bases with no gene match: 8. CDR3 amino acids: CASSSGTGGFLYNEQFF. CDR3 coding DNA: TGTGCCAGCAGCTCAGGGACAGGGGGGTTCCTCTACAATGAGCAGTTCTTC.

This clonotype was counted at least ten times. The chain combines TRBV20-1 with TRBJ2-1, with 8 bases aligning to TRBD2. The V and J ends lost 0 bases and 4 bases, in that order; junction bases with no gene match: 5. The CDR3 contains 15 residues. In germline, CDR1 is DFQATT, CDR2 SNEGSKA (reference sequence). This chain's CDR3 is CSARDIRGGYNEQFF. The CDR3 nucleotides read TGCAGTGCTAGAGATATCCGGGGGGGGTACAATGAGCAGTTCTTC.

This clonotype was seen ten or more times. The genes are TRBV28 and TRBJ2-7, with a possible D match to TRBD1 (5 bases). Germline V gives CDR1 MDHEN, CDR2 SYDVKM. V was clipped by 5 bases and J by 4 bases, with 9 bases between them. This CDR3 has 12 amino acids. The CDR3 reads CASSEAGYEQYF. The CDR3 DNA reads TGTGCCAGCAGTGAGGCAGGGTACGAGCAGTACTTC. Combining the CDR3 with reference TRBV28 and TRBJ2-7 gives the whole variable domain DVKVTQSSRYLVKRTGEKVFLECVQDMDHENMFWYRQDPGLGLRLIYFSYDVKMKEKGDIPEGYSVSREKKERFSLILESASTNQTSMYLCASSEAGYEQYFGPGTRLTVT.

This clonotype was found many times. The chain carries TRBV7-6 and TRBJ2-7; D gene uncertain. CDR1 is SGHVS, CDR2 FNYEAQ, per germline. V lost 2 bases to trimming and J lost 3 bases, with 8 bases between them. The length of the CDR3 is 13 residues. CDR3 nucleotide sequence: TGTGCCAGCAGCTTACGTCGAAACTACGAGCAGTACTTC. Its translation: CASSLRRNYEQYF.

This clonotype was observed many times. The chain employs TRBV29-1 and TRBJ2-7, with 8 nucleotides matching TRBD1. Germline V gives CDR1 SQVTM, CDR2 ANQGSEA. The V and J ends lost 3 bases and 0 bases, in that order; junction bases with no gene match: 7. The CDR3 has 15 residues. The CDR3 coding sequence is TGCAGCGTTGATTCCGGGACAGGTAGCTCCTACGAGCAGTACTTC. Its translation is CSVDSGTGSSYEQYF.

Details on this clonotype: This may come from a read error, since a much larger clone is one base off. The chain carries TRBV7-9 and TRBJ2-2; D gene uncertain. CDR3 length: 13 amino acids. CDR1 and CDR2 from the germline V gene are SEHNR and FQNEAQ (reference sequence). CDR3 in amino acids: CVSFGPDTGELFF. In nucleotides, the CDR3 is TGTGTCAGCTTCGGTCCCGACACCGGGGAGCTGTTTTTT.

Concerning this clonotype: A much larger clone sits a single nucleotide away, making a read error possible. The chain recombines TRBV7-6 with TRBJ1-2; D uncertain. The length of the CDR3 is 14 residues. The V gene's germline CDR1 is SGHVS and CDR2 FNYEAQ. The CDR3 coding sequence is TGTGCCAGCAGCTTTGGGGATGGGAACTATGTCTACACCTTC. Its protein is CASSFGDGNYVYTF.

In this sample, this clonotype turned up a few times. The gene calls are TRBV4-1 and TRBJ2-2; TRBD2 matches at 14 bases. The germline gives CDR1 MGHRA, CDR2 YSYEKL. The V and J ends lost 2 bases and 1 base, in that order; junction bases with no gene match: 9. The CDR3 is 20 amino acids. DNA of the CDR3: TGCGCCAGCAGCCAAAGTCGACTAGCGGGAGGGAGACAGAACACCGGGGAGCTGTTTTTT. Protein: CASSQSRLAGGRQNTGELFF.

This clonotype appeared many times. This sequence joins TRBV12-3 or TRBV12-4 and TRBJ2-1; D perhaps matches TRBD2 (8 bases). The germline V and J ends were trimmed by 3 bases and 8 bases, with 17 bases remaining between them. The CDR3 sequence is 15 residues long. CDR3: CASSFVGSGTDEQFF. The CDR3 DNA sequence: TGTGCCAGCAGTTTTGTCGGTAGCGGGACAGATGAGCAGTTCTTC.

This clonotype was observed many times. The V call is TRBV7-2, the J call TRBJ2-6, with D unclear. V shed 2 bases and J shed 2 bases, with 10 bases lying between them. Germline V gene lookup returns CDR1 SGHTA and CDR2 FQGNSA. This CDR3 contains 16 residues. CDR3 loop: CASSLTVFAGANVLTF. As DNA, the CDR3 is TGTGCCAGCAGCTTAACAGTTTTCGCTGGGGCCAACGTCCTGACTTTC.

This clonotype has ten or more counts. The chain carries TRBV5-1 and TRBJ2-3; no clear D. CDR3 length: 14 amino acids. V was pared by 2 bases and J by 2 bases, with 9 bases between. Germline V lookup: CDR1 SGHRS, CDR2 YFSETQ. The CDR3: CASSFWGFTDTQYF. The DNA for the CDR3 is TGCGCCAGCAGCTTTTGGGGATTCACAGATACGCAGTATTTT.

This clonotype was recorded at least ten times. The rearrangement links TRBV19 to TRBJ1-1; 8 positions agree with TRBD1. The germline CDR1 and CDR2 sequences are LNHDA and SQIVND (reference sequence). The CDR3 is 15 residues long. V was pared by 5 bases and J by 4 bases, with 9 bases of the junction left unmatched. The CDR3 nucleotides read TGTGCCAGTAGTCCCCGGACAGGGACGAGCACTGAAGCTTTCTTT. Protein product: CASSPRTGTSTEAFF.

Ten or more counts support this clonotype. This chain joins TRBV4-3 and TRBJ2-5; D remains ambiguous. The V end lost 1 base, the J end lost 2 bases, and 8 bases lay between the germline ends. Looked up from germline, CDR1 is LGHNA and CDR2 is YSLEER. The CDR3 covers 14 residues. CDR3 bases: TGCGCCAGCAGCCAAGGGTTTGGGCAAGAGACCCAGTACTTC. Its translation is CASSQGFGQETQYF.

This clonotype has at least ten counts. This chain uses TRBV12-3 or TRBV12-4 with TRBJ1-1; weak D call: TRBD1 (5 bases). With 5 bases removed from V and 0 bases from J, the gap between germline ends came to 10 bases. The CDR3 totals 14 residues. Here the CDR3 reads CASSLRDLNTEAFF. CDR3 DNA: TGTGCCAGCAGTCTCAGGGATTTGAACACTGAAGCTTTCTTT.